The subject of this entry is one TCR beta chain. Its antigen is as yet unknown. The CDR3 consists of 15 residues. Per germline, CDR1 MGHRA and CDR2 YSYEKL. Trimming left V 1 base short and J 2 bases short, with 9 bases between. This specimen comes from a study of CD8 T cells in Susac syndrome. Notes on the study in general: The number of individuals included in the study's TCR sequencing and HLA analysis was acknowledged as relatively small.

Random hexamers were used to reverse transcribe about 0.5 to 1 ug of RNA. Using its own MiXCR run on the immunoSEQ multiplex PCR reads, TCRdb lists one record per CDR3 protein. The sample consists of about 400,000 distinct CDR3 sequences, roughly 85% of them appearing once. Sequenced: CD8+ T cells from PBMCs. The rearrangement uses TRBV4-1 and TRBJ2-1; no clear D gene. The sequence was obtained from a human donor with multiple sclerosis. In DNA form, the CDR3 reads TGCGCCAGCAGCCAAGTCGTGAGCGCCTACAATGAGCAGTTCTTC. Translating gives CASSQVVSAYNEQFF.